This passage covers 14 T cell receptor beta chains from one sample sequenced in a study of identical twins. TCRdb fed the 5' RACE reads into MiXCR, producing one record per CDR3 protein. The data contain some 710,000 distinct CDR3 sequences, 5.5% to 6.5% of them seen just once; the ten biggest clones take up approximately 2%. The sequenced sample was naive T cells sorted from blood. These receptors came from a man aged 18 to 35 in good health.

This clonotype was observed a few times. The rearrangement uses TRBV2 and TRBJ2-5; D might be TRBD1 (6 bases). The V end lost 1 base, the J end lost 4 bases, and 10 bases lay between the germline ends. Looked up from germline, CDR1 is SNHLY and CDR2 is FYNNEI. This CDR3 is 14 amino acids long. CDR3 sequence reads: CASSEGAGVETQYF. Written as DNA, the CDR3 is TGTGCCAGCAGTGAAGGGGCAGGGGTAGAGACCCAGTACTTC. Combining the CDR3 with reference TRBV2 and TRBJ2-5 gives the whole variable domain EPEVTQTPSHQVTQMGQEVILRCVPISNHLYFYWYRQILGQKVEFLVSFYNNEISEKSEIFDDQFSVERPDGSNFTLKIRSTKLEDSAMYFCASSEGAGVETQYFGPGTRLLVL.

This clonotype appeared a few times. The chain carries TRBV20-1 and TRBJ2-1; D unclear. Looked up from germline, CDR1 is DFQATT and CDR2 is SNEGSKA (reference sequence). The CDR3 has 17 residues. The V end lost 3 bases, the J end lost 5 bases, and 23 bases lay between the germline ends. The CDR3 spells CSASASRRRYRDNEQFF. The DNA for the CDR3 is TGCAGTGCTAGTGCAAGCCGAAGAAGGTATAGGGACAATGAGCAGTTCTTC.

This clonotype showed up many times. This sequence joins TRBV4-1 and TRBJ2-1; D remains ambiguous. Germline V gene sequence: CDR1 MGHRA, CDR2 YSYEKL. The CDR3 length is 16 residues. With 0 bases removed from V and 2 bases from J, the gap between germline ends came to 11 bases. The CDR3 region is CASSQDRSETYNEQFF. DNA of the CDR3: TGCGCCAGCAGCCAAGATCGCTCGGAAACCTACAATGAGCAGTTCTTC.

This chain uses TRBV6-2 or TRBV6-3 with TRBJ2-1; D might be TRBD2 (6 bases). The germline V and J ends were trimmed by 7 bases and 0 bases, with 13 bases remaining between them. The CDR3 contains 15 residues. Germline V lookup: CDR1 MNHEY, CDR2 SVGEGT. This CDR3 is CASILAPISYNEQFF. CDR3 nucleotides: TGTGCCAGCATTCTAGCGCCGATCTCCTACAATGAGCAGTTCTTC.

This clonotype was observed at least ten times. The chain combines TRBV12-3 or TRBV12-4 with TRBJ1-4; TRBD1 matches 7 bases. This CDR3 spans 18 amino acids. The V segment lost 5 bases and the J segment 5 bases; nucleotides outside the gene matches: 17. The CDR3 DNA follows: TGTGCCAGCAGTCCGCGACCCCCCGGGACAGTCAAAAATGAAAAACTGTTTTTT. It specifies CASSPRPPGTVKNEKLFF.

This clonotype was detected only a few times. The chain recombines TRBV7-8 with TRBJ2-1, with 7 bases aligning to TRBD2. The V segment lost 3 bases and the J segment 4 bases; nucleotides outside the gene matches: 9. CDR3 size: 16 residues. Germline V CDR1 and CDR2: SGHVS, FQNEAQ. CDR3 DNA: TGTGCCAGCAGCTTGGGTCCGAGGGAGGGGTACAATGAGCAGTTCTTC. It translates to CASSLGPREGYNEQFF.

This clonotype was found many times. The chain carries TRBV4-3 and TRBJ1-6; D gene ambiguous. Germline lookup yields CDR1 LGHNA and CDR2 YSLEER. CDR3 length: 14 amino acids. The ends were cut back, 4 bases at V and 2 bases at J, with 6 bases in the middle. As DNA, the CDR3 is TGCGCCAGCAGCCCCTCGACCTATAATTCACCCCTCCACTTT. It translates to CASSPSTYNSPLHF.

A few counts support this clonotype. The V and J genes are TRBV6-5 and TRBJ2-7; the D is unclear. Trimming took off 0 bases at V and 0 bases at J, with 12 bases between the two ends. CDR3 length: 16 amino acids. CDR1 MNHEY and CDR2 SVGAGI come from the germline V gene. CDR3 residues: CASSYSAPPSSYEQYV. DNA for the CDR3: TGTGCCAGCAGTTACTCGGCGCCTCCGAGCTCCTACGAGCAGTACGTC.

This clonotype was counted many times. V and J are TRBV9 and TRBJ2-7; no clear D gene. The CDR3 length is 13 residues. The germline V gene encodes CDR1 SGDLS and CDR2 YYNGEE. Trimming took 4 bases from V and 7 from J, leaving 15 bases between them. In nucleotides, the CDR3 is TGTGCCAGCAGCTTAGGTAGGCGTCAGGAGCAGTACTTC. Residues: CASSLGRRQEQYF.

This clonotype was seen many times. The chain employs TRBV7-9 and TRBJ2-1; 9 bases align to TRBD1. V gave up 4 bases and J gave up 0 bases; unmatched junction bases: 4. Germline assignment: CDR1 SEHNR and CDR2 FQNEAQ (reference sequence). The CDR3 has 16 residues. CDR3 sequence (DNA): TGTGCCAGCAGCTCCGGACAGGGGAGCTCCTACAATGAGCAGTTCTTC. This codes for CASSSGQGSSYNEQFF.

In nucleotides, the CDR3 is TGCAGTGCCTTGGGGACTAGCGGGACAGAGCAGTTCTTC. This gives the protein CSALGTSGTEQFF. The chain recombines TRBV20-1 with TRBJ2-1; 13 bases map to TRBD2. V lost 6 bases to trimming and J lost 10 bases; unmatched junction nucleotides: 6. CDR3 length: 13 amino acids. Germline CDR1 DFQATT, CDR2 SNEGSKA (reference sequence).

This clonotype occurred many times. V and J are TRBV5-1 and TRBJ2-1, with 11 bases matching TRBD2. The germline V gene has CDR1 SGHRS and CDR2 YFSETQ. The CDR3 totals 14 residues. V was clipped by 4 bases and J by 10 bases; unmatched bases: 7. CDR3 sequence (DNA): TGCGCCAGCAGCACAGGTACTAGCGGGGGCGAGCAGTTCTTC. The encoded protein is CASSTGTSGGEQFF.

Many counts were recorded for this clonotype. The chain has TRBV6-1 and TRBJ1-5; no definite D call. This CDR3 comprises 15 residues. Per germline, CDR1 MNHNS and CDR2 SASEGT. Trimming removed 4 bases at V and 1 base at J, with 11 bases between. CDR3 region: CASSVTLGSNQPQHF. CDR3 coding DNA: TGTGCCAGCAGTGTGACTTTGGGCAGCAATCAGCCCCAGCATTTT.

This sequence joins TRBV7-9 and TRBJ2-3; D gene uncertain. Trimming cost V 5 bases and J 3 bases, with 15 bases left between them. The CDR3 sequence is 15 residues long. The germline gives CDR1 SEHNR, CDR2 FQNEAQ (reference sequence). CDR3 coding DNA: TGTGCCAGCAGCCGATCAACTGGAGCGACAGATACGCAGTATTTT. Translated: CASSRSTGATDTQYF.